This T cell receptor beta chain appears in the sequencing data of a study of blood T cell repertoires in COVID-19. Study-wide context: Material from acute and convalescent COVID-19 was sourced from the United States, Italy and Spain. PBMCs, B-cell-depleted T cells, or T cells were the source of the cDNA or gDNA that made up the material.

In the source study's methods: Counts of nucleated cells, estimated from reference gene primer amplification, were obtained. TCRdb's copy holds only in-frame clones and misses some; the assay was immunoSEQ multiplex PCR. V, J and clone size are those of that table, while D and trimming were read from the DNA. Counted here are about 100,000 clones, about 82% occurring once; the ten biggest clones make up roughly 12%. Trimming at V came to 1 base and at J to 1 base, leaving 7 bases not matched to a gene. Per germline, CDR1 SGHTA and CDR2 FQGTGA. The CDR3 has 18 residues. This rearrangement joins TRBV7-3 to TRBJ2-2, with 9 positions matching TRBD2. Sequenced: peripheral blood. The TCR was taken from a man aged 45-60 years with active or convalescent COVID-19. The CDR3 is CASSLRSTSGLNTGELFF. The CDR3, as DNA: TGTGCCAGCAGCTTAAGGTCAACTAGCGGGCTGAACACCGGGGAGCTGTTTTTT.